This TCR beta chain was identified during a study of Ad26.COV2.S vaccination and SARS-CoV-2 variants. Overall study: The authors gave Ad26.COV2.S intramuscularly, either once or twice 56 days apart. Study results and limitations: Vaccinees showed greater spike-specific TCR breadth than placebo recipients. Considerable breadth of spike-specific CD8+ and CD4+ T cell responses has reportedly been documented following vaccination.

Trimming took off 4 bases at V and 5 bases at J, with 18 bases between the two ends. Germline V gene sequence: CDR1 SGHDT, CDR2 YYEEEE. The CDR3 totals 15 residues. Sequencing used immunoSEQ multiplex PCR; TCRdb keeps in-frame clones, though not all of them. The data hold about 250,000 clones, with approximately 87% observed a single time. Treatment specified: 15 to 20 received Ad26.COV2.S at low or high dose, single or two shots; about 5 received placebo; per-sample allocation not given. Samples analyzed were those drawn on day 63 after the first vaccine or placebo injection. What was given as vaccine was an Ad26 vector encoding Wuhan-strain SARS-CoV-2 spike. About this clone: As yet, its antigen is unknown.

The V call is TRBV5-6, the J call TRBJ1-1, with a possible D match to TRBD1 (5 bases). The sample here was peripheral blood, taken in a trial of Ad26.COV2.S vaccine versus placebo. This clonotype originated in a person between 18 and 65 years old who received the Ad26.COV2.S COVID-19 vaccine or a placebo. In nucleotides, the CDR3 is TGTGCCAGCAGCCCGGACAAAGGTGCGGGGACTGAAGCTTTCTTT. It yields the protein CASSPDKGAGTEAFF.